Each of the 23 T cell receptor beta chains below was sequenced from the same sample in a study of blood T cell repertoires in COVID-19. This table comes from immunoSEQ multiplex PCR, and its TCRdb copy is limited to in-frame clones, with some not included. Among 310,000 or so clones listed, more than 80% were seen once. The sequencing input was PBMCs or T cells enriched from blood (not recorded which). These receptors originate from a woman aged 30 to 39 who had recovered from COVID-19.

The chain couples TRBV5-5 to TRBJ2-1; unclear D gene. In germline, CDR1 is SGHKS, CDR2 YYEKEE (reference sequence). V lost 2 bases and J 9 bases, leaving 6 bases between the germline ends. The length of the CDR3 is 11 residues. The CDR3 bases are TGTGCCAGCAGCTTCCAGATTGAGCAGTTCTTC. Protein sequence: CASSFQIEQFF. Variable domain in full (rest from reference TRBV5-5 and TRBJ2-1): DAGVTQSPTHLIKTRGQQVTLRCSPISGHKSVSWYQQVLGQGPQFIFQYYEKEERGRGNFPDRFSARQFPNYSSELNVNALLLGDSALYLCASSFQIEQFFGPGTRLTVL.

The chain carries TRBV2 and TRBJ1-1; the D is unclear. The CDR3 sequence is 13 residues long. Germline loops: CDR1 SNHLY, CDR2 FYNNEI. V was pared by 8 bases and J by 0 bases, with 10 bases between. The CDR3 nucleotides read TGTGCCAGCGGTCGAAGCCTGAACACTGAAGCTTTCTTT. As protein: CASGRSLNTEAFF.

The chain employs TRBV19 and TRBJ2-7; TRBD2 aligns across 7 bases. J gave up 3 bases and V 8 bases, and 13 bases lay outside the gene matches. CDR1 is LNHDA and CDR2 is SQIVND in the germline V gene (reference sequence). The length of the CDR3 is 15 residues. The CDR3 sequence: CASAKVAGEGYEQYF. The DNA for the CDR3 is TGTGCCAGTGCCAAAGTGGCGGGAGAGGGCTACGAGCAGTACTTC.

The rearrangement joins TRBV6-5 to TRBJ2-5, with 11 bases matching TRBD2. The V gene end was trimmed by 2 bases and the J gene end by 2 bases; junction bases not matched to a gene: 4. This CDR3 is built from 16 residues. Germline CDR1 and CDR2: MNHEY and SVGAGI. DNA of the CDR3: TGTGCCAGCAGTTACGAGACTAGCGGGAATCAAGAGACCCAGTACTTC. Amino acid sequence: CASSYETSGNQETQYF.

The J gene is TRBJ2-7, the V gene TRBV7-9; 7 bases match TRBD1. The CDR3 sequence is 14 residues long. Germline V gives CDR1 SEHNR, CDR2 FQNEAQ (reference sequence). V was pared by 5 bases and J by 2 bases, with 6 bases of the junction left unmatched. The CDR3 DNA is TGTGCCAGCAGCCCCGGCCAGGGGGCCTACGAGCAGTACTTC. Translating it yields CASSPGQGAYEQYF.

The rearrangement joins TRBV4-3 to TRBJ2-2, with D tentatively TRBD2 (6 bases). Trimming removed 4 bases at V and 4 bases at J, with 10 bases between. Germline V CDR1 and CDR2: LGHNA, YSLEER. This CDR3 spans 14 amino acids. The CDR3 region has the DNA TGCGCCAGCAGCCGGAGGGCGGGCACCGGGGAGCTGTTTTTT. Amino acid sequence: CASSRRAGTGELFF.

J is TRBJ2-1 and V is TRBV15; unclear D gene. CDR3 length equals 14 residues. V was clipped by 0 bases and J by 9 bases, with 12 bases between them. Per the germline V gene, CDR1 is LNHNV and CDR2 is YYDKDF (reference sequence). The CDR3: CATSRDREPPEQFF. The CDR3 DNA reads TGTGCCACCAGCAGAGATCGAGAACCGCCTGAGCAGTTCTTC.

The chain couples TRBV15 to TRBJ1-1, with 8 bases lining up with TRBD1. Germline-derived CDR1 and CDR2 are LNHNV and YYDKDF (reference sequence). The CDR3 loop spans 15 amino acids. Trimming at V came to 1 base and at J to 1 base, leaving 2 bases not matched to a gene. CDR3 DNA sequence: TGTGCCACCAGCAGAGGGACAGGGACGAACACTGAAGCTTTCTTT. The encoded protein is CATSRGTGTNTEAFF. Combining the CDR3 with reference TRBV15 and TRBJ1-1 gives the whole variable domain DAMVIQNPRYQVTQFGKPVTLSCSQTLNHNVMYWYQQKSSQAPKLLFHYYDKDFNNEADTPDNFQSRRPNTSFCFLDIRSPGLGDTAMYLCATSRGTGTNTEAFFGQGTRLTVV.

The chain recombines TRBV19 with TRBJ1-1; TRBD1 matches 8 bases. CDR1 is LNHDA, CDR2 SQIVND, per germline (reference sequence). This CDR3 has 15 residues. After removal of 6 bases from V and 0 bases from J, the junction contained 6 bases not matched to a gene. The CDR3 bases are TGTGCCAGTAGATCCCAGGGGGCAGTGAACACTGAAGCTTTCTTT. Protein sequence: CASRSQGAVNTEAFF.

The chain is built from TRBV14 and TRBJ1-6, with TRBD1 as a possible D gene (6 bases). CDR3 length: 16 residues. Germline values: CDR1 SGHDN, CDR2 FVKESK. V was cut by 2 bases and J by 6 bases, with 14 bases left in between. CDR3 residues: CASSQIPDSPNSPLHF. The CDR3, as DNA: TGTGCCAGCAGCCAAATACCGGACAGTCCTAATTCACCCCTCCACTTT.

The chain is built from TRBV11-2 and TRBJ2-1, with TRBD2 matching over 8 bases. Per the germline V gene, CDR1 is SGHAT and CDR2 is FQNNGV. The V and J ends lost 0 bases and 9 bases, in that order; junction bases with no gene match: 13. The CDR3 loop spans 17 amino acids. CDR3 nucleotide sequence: TGTGCCAGCAGCTTAGATCCTAGGGCGGGAGGCACGGCTGAGCAGTTCTTC. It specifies CASSLDPRAGGTAEQFF.

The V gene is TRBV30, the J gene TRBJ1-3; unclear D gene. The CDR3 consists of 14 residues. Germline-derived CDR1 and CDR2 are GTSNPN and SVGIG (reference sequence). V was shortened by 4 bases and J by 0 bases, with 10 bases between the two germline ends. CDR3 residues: CAWITRSSGNTIYF. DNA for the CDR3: TGTGCCTGGATAACCCGGAGCTCTGGAAACACCATATATTTT.

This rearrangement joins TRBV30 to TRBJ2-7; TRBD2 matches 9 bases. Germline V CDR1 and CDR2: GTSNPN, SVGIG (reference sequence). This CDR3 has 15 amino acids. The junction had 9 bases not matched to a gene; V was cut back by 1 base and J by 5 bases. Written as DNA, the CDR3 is TGTGCCTGGAGTGCTGGCCCTAGCGGGACCGACGAGCAGTACTTC. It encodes CAWSAGPSGTDEQYF.

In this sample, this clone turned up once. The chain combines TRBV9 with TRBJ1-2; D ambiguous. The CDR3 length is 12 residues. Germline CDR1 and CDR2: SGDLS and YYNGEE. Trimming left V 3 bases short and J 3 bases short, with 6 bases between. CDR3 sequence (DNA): TGTGCCAGCAGCGCCCCGGACTATGGCTACACCTTC. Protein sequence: CASSAPDYGYTF.

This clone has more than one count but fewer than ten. As DNA, the CDR3 is TGCGCCAGCAGCTTGGCAGGCCGACAATCTGATACGCAGTATTTT. It translates to CASSLAGRQSDTQYF. The chain has TRBV5-1 and TRBJ2-3; no clear D. This CDR3 has 15 residues. Germline-derived CDR1 and CDR2 are SGHRS and YFSETQ. Deletions cut 0 bases from V and 6 bases from J, with 14 bases between.

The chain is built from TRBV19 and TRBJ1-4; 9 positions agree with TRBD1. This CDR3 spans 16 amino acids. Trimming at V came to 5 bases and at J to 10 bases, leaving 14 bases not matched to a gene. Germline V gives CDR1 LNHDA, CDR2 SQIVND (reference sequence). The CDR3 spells CASSPLFGTGRGKLFF. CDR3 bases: TGTGCCAGTAGTCCCCTCTTTGGGACAGGGAGAGGAAAACTGTTTTTT. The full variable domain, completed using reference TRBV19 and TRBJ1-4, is DGGITQSPKYLFRKEGQNVTLSCEQNLNHDAMYWYRQDPGQGLRLIYYSQIVNDFQKGDIAEGYSVSREKKESFPLTVTSAQKNPTAFYLCASSPLFGTGRGKLFFGSGTQLSVL.

The CDR3 DNA sequence: TGTGCCAGCAGTTACTATCCGGGACTAAATCCCATGAATACGCAGTATTTT. Protein product: CASSYYPGLNPMNTQYF. The chain uses TRBV6-2 or TRBV6-3 and TRBJ2-3; 7 bases match TRBD2. The CDR3 loop spans 17 amino acids. V gave up 1 base and J gave up 7 bases; unmatched junction bases: 14. Germline V lookup: CDR1 MNHEY, CDR2 SVGEGT.

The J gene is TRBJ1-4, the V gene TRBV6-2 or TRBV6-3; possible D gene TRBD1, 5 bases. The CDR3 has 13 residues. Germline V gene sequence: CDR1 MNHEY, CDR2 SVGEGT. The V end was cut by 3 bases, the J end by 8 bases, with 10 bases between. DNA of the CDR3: TGTGCCAGCAGTTATCCCGGGGGGGAAAAACTGTTTTTT. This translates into CASSYPGGEKLFF.

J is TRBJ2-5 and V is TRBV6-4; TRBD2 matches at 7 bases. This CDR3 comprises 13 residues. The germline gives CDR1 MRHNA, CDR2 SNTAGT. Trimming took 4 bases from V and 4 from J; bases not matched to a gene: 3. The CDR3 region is CASSGREGETQYF. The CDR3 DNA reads TGTGCCAGCAGTGGGAGGGAGGGAGAGACCCAGTACTTC.

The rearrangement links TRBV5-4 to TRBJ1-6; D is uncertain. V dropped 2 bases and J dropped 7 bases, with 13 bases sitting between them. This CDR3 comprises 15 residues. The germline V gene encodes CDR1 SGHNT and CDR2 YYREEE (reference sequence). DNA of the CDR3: TGTGCCAGCAGCTTCTTCGGCACAGCCAATTCACCCCTCCACTTT. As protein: CASSFFGTANSPLHF.

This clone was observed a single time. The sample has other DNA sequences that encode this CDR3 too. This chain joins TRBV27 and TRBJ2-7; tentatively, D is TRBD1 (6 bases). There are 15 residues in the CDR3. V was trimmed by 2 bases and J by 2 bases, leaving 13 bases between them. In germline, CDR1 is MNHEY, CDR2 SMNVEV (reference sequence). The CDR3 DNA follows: TGTGCCAGCAGTTTAAGGCAGGGGTCTACCTACGAGCAGTACTTC. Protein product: CASSLRQGSTYEQYF.

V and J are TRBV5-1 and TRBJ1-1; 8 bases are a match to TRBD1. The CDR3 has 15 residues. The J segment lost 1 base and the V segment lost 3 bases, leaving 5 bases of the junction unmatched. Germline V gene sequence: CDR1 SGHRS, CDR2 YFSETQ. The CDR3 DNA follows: TGCGCCAGCAGCTCCTCCGGGACAGGGAACACTGAAGCTTTCTTT. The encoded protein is CASSSSGTGNTEAFF.

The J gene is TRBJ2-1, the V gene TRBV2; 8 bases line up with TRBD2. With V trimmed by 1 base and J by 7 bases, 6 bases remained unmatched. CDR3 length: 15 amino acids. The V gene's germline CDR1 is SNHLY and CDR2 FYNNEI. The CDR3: CASSEESGRRNEQFF. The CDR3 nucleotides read TGTGCCAGCAGTGAAGAAAGCGGGAGACGAAATGAGCAGTTCTTC.